Below, 13 T cell receptor beta chains from the same sample are listed, as sequenced in a study of breast tumors, draining lymph nodes, adjacent tissues (dated by TCRdb to about 2016). The receptor library was made with multiplex PCR. Sequencing used an Illumina HiSeq 2000. TCRdb itself trimmed the public reads at Q25 with fastp, ran MiXCR and retained productive beta chains. Rows are combined by CDR3 protein, so each entry shows the most common genes and DNA. The sample table shows around 130,000 distinct CDR3 sequences, and over 25% are seen once. The top ten constitute roughly 2.3% of the sample. The axillary draining lymph nodes of breast cancer patients were the source of the lymph node samples. Sequencing was carried out using axillary lymph node tissue. These receptors all come from a female donor with breast cancer. Some clones in this sample may be carry-over from other donors' samples.

This clonotype was seen many times. The chain links TRBV7-2 to TRBJ2-3, with no clear D. CDR1 SGHTA and CDR2 FQGNSA come from the germline V gene. Trimming pared 4 bases from V and 2 bases from J, leaving 10 bases between. The CDR3 has 14 amino acids. The DNA for the CDR3 is TGTGCCAGCAGCTGGGGTAGTTCCACAGATACGCAGTATTTT. Protein product: CASSWGSSTDTQYF. Full variable domain (remainder filled in from reference TRBV7-2 and TRBJ2-3): GAGVSQSPSNKVTEKGKDVELRCDPISGHTALYWYRQSLGQGLEFLIYFQGNSAPDKSGLPSDRFSAERTGGSVSTLTIQRTQQEDSAVYLCASSWGSSTDTQYFGPGTRLTVL.

This clonotype was observed many times. The germline gene is not matched at one end of the junction; a read error may be the cause. CDR3 DNA: TGCGCCAGCAGCCGGGACAGCGACTCTGGAAACACCATATATTTT. It specifies CASSRDSDSGNTIYF. The chain joins TRBV18 to TRBJ1-3; the match to TRBD1 covers 7 bases. CDR1 KGHSH and CDR2 LQKENI come from the germline V gene. This CDR3 contains 15 residues. Supplemented by reference TRBV18 and TRBJ1-3, the full variable domain reads NAGVMQNPRHLVRRRGQEARLRCSPMKGHSHVYWYRQLPEEGLKFMVYLQKENIIDESGMPKERFSAEFPKEGPSILRIQQVVRGDSAAYFCASSRDSDSGNTIYFGEGSWLTVV.

On this clonotype itself: A much larger clone differs from this one at a single base, so this may be a read error. The chain is built from TRBV5-6 and TRBJ1-3; tentative D call: TRBD1 (5 bases). The CDR3 runs 15 residues. In germline, CDR1 is SGHDT, CDR2 YYEEEE. Trimming removed 1 base from V and 0 bases from J, with 8 bases in between. The CDR3 is CASSLKGSSGNTIYF. The CDR3 nucleotides are TGTGCCAGCAGCTTGAAGGGGTCCTCTGGAAACACCATATATTTT.

There are many counts of this clonotype. A read error may explain this, as a much larger clone is one base away. The rearrangement uses TRBV20-1 and TRBJ2-7, with no clear D. The CDR3 is 14 residues long. Germline values: CDR1 DFQATT, CDR2 SNEGSKA (reference sequence). In nucleotides, the CDR3 is TGCAGTGCACCACATGGTCCGAACTCCTCCGAGCAGTACTTC. This sequence encodes CSAPHGPNSSEQYF.

This clonotype has a count of ten or more. V usage is TRBV10-2 and J usage is TRBJ2-4; D could derive from TRBD1 or TRBD2 (5 bases each). Germline CDR1 is WSHSY and CDR2 is SAAADI. The CDR3 runs 12 residues. V lost 4 bases and J lost 8, with 9 bases in between. CDR3 sequence: CASSAQGDIQYF. The CDR3 nucleotides are TGCGCCAGCAGTGCGCAGGGAGACATTCAGTACTTC.

The sample holds many counts of this clonotype. This chain uses TRBV12-3 or TRBV12-4 with TRBJ1-4, with TRBD1 identical over 11 bases. J was trimmed by 8 bases and V by 6 bases; bases with no gene match: 5. The CDR3 has 14 residues. The CDR3 sequence: CASSGQGATEKLFF. CDR3 coding DNA: TGTGCCAGCAGCGGACAGGGGGCAACAGAAAAACTGTTTTTT.

This clonotype was recorded at least ten times. V usage is TRBV14 and J usage is TRBJ1-3, with 7 bases that match TRBD1. CDR1 and CDR2 from the germline V gene are SGHDN and FVKESK. The CDR3 is made up of 15 amino acids. With 1 base clipped from V and 7 bases from J, the junction kept 7 bases outside the gene matches. CDR3 bases: TGTGCCAGCAGCCAAGGACAGGGTATAACGAACACCATATATTTT. The encoded protein is CASSQGQGITNTIYF. The full variable domain, completed using reference TRBV14 and TRBJ1-3, is EAGVTQFPSHSVIEKGQTVTLRCDPISGHDNLYWYRRVMGKEIKFLLHFVKESKQDESGMPNNRFLAERTGGTYSTLKVQPAELEDSGVYFCASSQGQGITNTIYFGEGSWLTVV.

This clonotype has a count of ten or more. V and J are TRBV6-2 or TRBV6-3 and TRBJ1-6, with unresolved D. Between the trimmed V and J ends, which lost 6 bases and 6 bases, there was a span of 18 bases. CDR3 length: 16 residues. Looked up from germline, CDR1 is MNHEY and CDR2 is SVGEGT. The CDR3 loop reads CASSNIQRAGNSPLHF. CDR3 nucleotide sequence: TGTGCCAGCAGCAACATTCAAAGGGCGGGTAATTCACCCCTCCACTTT.

The table lists this clonotype with many counts. J is TRBJ1-2 and V is TRBV6-5; TRBD1 agrees at 8 bases. Trimming took 6 bases from V and 8 from J; bases not matched to a gene: 5. The CDR3 spans 12 residues. Germline V gene data show CDR1 as MNHEY and CDR2 as SVGAGI. Here the CDR3 reads CASRDRAWGYTF. CDR3 DNA: TGTGCCAGCAGGGACAGGGCTTGGGGCTACACCTTC.

This clonotype was observed many times. The V gene is TRBV6-6, the J gene TRBJ2-1; possibly TRBD2 for D (7 bases). V gave up 8 bases and J gave up 5 bases, with 31 bases separating them. CDR3 length: 19 amino acids. Germline V lookup: CDR1 MNHNY, CDR2 SVGAGI (reference sequence). CDR3 sequence reads: CASGTTTLGGGGKNNEQFF. As DNA, the CDR3 is TGTGCCAGCGGGACTACAACCCTGGGAGGCGGGGGCAAGAACAATGAGCAGTTCTTC.

Turning to this clonotype: An end of the junction differs from the germline gene, which may be a read error. The chain uses TRBV7-7 and TRBJ2-2, with D tentatively TRBD1 or TRBD2 (5 bases each). Germline-derived CDR1 and CDR2 are SSHAT and FNYEAQ (reference sequence). The length of the CDR3 is 21 residues. The CDR3 region is CASSLNGTSNQPQALTGELFF. Written as DNA, the CDR3 is TGTGCTAGCAGCTTAAACGGGACGAGCAATCAGCCCCAGGCTCTGACCGGGGAGCTGTTTTTT.

This clonotype was found many times. The gene calls are TRBV7-6 and TRBJ1-2; TRBD1 might be the D (5 bases). This CDR3 is 13 amino acids long. V lost 5 bases and J lost 4, with 11 bases in between. CDR1 SGHVS and CDR2 FNYEAQ come from the germline V gene. The CDR3, as DNA: TGTGCCAGCAGCAATATTCAGGGCTATGGCTACACCTTC. It specifies CASSNIQGYGYTF.

This clonotype has a count of ten or more. This chain joins TRBV9 and TRBJ1-2, with a tentative D call TRBD1 (6 bases). Trimming left V 0 bases short and J 5 bases short, with 14 bases between. The CDR3 extends over 15 amino acids. CDR1 and CDR2 (germline): SGDLS, YYNGEE. The CDR3 sequence: CASSVEEGEIYGYTF. Written as DNA, the CDR3 is TGTGCCAGCAGCGTAGAGGAGGGGGAAATATATGGCTACACCTTC.